A single sample gave rise to the 9 T cell receptor beta chains below, sequenced in a study of T cell responses to AZD1222 COVID-19 vaccine. TCRdb keeps only in-frame clones here, not all; method: immunoSEQ multiplex PCR. The table records 150,000 or so clones, roughly 92% of them present only once. The sequencing here drew on peripheral blood, taken on day 0 of AZD1222 vaccination. Receptors originate from an adult in good health.

This rearrangement joins TRBV5-6 to TRBJ2-7; TRBD1 is a possible D gene (6 bases). CDR1 SGHDT and CDR2 YYEEEE come from the germline V gene. Between the trimmed V and J ends, which lost 3 bases and 2 bases, there was a span of 6 bases. The CDR3 is 12 residues long. The CDR3 is CASSWTAYEQYF. DNA for the CDR3: TGTGCCAGCAGCTGGACAGCCTACGAGCAGTACTTC. Drawing the rest from reference TRBV5-6 and TRBJ2-7, the complete variable domain is DAGVTQSPTHLIKTRGQQVTLRCSPKSGHDTVSWYQQALGQGPQFIFQYYEEEERQRGNFPDRFSGHQFPNYSSELNVNALLLGDSALYLCASSWTAYEQYFGPGTRLTVT.

The rearrangement joins TRBV11-2 to TRBJ1-1, with D unclear. V was trimmed by 4 bases and J by 3 bases, leaving 12 bases between them. The germline V gene encodes CDR1 SGHAT and CDR2 FQNNGV. The CDR3 extends over 14 amino acids. This CDR3 is CASSSPQKYTEAFF. Written as DNA, the CDR3 is TGTGCCAGCAGCTCACCCCAGAAATACACTGAAGCTTTCTTT.

V is TRBV29-1 and J is TRBJ2-5, with TRBD2 identical over 9 bases. V lost 5 bases to trimming and J lost 4 bases; unmatched junction nucleotides: 8. This CDR3 has 14 residues. The germline gives CDR1 SQVTM, CDR2 ANQGSEA. Here the CDR3 DNA reads TGCAGCGTTCGCGGGGGGGCTTCCGGAGAGACCCAGTACTTC. Protein: CSVRGGASGETQYF. The variable domain in full, with the rest retrieved from reference TRBV29-1 and TRBJ2-5, is SAVISQKPSRDICQRGTSLTIQCQVDSQVTMMFWYRQQPGQSLTLIATANQGSEATYESGFVIDKFPISRPNLTFSTLTVSNMSPEDSSIYLCSVRGGASGETQYFGPGTRLLVL.

The chain joins TRBV18 to TRBJ1-3; D ambiguous. The germline V gene has CDR1 KGHSH and CDR2 LQKENI. CDR3 length equals 17 residues. V dropped 0 bases and J dropped 3 bases, with 15 bases sitting between them. The DNA of the CDR3 is TGTGCCAGCTCACCACCGATGGGAGCCTTACGTGGAAACACCATATATTTT. It encodes CASSPPMGALRGNTIYF.

In this sample, this clone turned up once. This sequence joins TRBV19 and TRBJ2-7; 7 bases line up with TRBD2. CDR1 LNHDA and CDR2 SQIVND come from the germline V gene (reference sequence). There are 15 residues in the CDR3. With 3 bases clipped from V and 4 bases from J, the junction kept 9 bases outside the gene matches. The CDR3, as DNA: TGTGCCAGTAGTATGTTTGGCGGGAGTTTATACGAGCAGTACTTC. Amino acids: CASSMFGGSLYEQYF.

The genes are TRBV7-9 and TRBJ1-2, with 7 bases lining up with TRBD1. Germline V gives CDR1 SEHNR, CDR2 FQNEAQ (reference sequence). J gave up 7 bases and V 4 bases, and 9 bases lay outside the gene matches. The CDR3 runs to 14 residues. The CDR3 nucleotides read TGTGCCAGCAGCTCGGGACAGTCGGTCTTTGGCTACACCTTC. Translation gives CASSSGQSVFGYTF. Full variable domain (missing parts from reference TRBV7-9 and TRBJ1-2): DTGVSQNPRHKITKRGQNVTFRCDPISEHNRLYWYRQTLGQGPEFLTYFQNEAQLEKSRLLSDRFSAERPKGSFSTLEIQRTEQGDSAMYLCASSSGQSVFGYTFGSGTRLTVV.

This sequence joins TRBV2 and TRBJ2-4; D is ambiguous. The CDR3 sequence is 14 residues long. The germline gives CDR1 SNHLY, CDR2 FYNNEI. The V gene lost 6 bases and the J gene lost 2 bases, with 11 bases spanning the gap. CDR3 in amino acids: CASRAEETKNIQYF. For the CDR3, the DNA is TGTGCCAGCAGGGCAGAAGAGACCAAAAACATTCAGTACTTC.

In DNA, the CDR3 is TGTGCCAGCAGCTTGGAGGAGGGAAGGAGCTACACCTTC. Translation: CASSLEEGRSYTF. This chain connects TRBV5-4 to TRBJ1-2; no firm D call. In germline, CDR1 is SGHNT, CDR2 YYREEE (reference sequence). The CDR3 consists of 13 residues. V shed 0 bases and J shed 9 bases, with 12 bases lying between them.

This clone was counted a single time. The chain links TRBV4-1 to TRBJ1-1; D call uncertain. Trimming left V 6 bases short and J 1 base short, with 9 bases between. Looked up from germline, CDR1 is MGHRA and CDR2 is YSYEKL. The CDR3 is made up of 13 amino acids. The CDR3 DNA sequence: TGCGCCAGCAGATTGACCGAGAACACTGAAGCTTTCTTT. Translated, it gives CASRLTENTEAFF.